What follows are 24 T cell receptor beta chains derived from one specimen sequenced in a study of CD8 T cells in Susac syndrome. Reverse transcription of about 0.5 to 1 ug RNA was carried out with random hexamers. TCRdb fed the immunoSEQ multiplex PCR reads into MiXCR, producing one record per CDR3 protein. The sample lists around 300,000 distinct CDR3 sequences, about 91% occurring once. Sample: CD8+ T cells from PBMCs. The receptors derive from a human donor with multiple sclerosis.

This chain joins TRBV2 and TRBJ1-1; D remains ambiguous. Germline V gives CDR1 SNHLY, CDR2 FYNNEI. CDR3 length: 11 residues. The V end was cut by 6 bases, the J end by 5 bases, with 7 bases between. This CDR3 is CASRLSTEAFF. CDR3 DNA: TGTGCCAGCAGACTGTCGACTGAAGCTTTCTTT.

In DNA, the CDR3 is TGTGCCAGATCTGCCGGGACAGGCGGGTCACCCCTCCACTTT. Translated, it gives CARSAGTGGSPLHF. The chain combines TRBV2 with TRBJ1-6, with 8 bases that match TRBD1. V lost 9 bases, J lost 10 bases, and 11 bases stayed unmatched. The CDR3 extends over 14 amino acids. Germline V gene lookup returns CDR1 SNHLY and CDR2 FYNNEI.

The V gene is TRBV20-1, the J gene TRBJ2-5; 7 positions agree with TRBD2. The ends lost 5 bases at V and 4 bases at J; junction bases unmatched: 7. This CDR3 region has 13 residues. In germline, CDR1 is DFQATT, CDR2 SNEGSKA (reference sequence). In nucleotides, the CDR3 is TGCAGTGCTCCTCGGGGGGACCCAGAGACCCAGTACTTC. Its translation is CSAPRGDPETQYF.

This clonotype showed up just a few times. This chain uses TRBV4-1 with TRBJ2-5; no reliable D call. Germline assignment: CDR1 MGHRA and CDR2 YSYEKL. V was clipped by 1 base and J by 3 bases, with 9 bases between them. The CDR3 consists of 14 residues. Written as DNA, the CDR3 is TGCGCCAGCAGCCAAGCATGGCCTGAAGAGACCCAGTACTTC. This codes for CASSQAWPEETQYF.

This clonotype has just one count. The chain combines TRBV2 with TRBJ2-1; D unclear. This CDR3 region has 15 residues. V was pared by 10 bases and J by 0 bases, with 16 bases between. CDR1 is SNHLY and CDR2 is FYNNEI in the germline V gene. The CDR3 DNA follows: TGTGCCACCCGTTTGACTCTTTTCTCCTACAATGAGCAGTTCTTC. It yields the protein CATRLTLFSYNEQFF.

This clonotype has a handful of counts. The chain recombines TRBV6-5 with TRBJ2-7; the match to TRBD2 covers 10 bases. Germline CDR1 MNHEY, CDR2 SVGAGI. V dropped 0 bases and J dropped 3; count of bases not matched to a gene: 2. The CDR3 length is 15 residues. CDR3 sequence: CASSYSTSGNYEQYF. The CDR3 nucleotides read TGTGCCAGCAGTTACTCTACTAGCGGGAACTACGAGCAGTACTTC.

V gene TRBV27 combines with J gene TRBJ2-1; D gene unclear. Per the germline V gene, CDR1 is MNHEY and CDR2 is SMNVEV (reference sequence). The CDR3 runs 12 residues. Deletions cut 2 bases from V and 7 bases from J, with 6 bases between. The CDR3 DNA follows: TGTGCCAGCAGTTTAACCCCTAATGAGCAGTTCTTC. Residues: CASSLTPNEQFF.

The V gene is TRBV29-1, the J gene TRBJ1-2; TRBD1 matches at 10 bases. CDR1 is SQVTM and CDR2 is ANQGSEA in the germline V gene. J was trimmed by 4 bases and V by 3 bases; bases with no gene match: 5. CDR3 length: 14 residues. As DNA, the CDR3 is TGCAGCGTTGATACACGGGACAGGGGCTATGGCTACACCTTC. Translated: CSVDTRDRGYGYTF.

The genes are TRBV30 and TRBJ1-1, with D unclear. The V end lost 6 bases, the J end lost 7 bases, and 3 bases lay between the germline ends. Germline assignment: CDR1 GTSNPN and CDR2 SVGIG (reference sequence). The CDR3 covers 8 residues. CDR3 loop: CACNEAFF. The CDR3 region has the DNA TGTGCCTGTAATGAAGCTTTCTTT.

This chain connects TRBV7-9 to TRBJ1-3; 7 positions agree with TRBD1. The V gene end was trimmed by 5 bases and the J gene end by 0 bases; junction bases not matched to a gene: 10. The CDR3 has 17 residues. The germline V gene encodes CDR1 SEHNR and CDR2 FQNEAQ (reference sequence). CDR3 protein: CASSPDQGVPSGNTIYF. The DNA for the CDR3 is TGTGCCAGCAGCCCGGATCAGGGGGTCCCCTCTGGAAACACCATATATTTT.

This chain connects TRBV4-3 to TRBJ2-3, with 13 bases that match TRBD2. Germline assignment: CDR1 LGHNA and CDR2 YSLEER. V shed 3 bases and J 6 bases; nucleotides not matched to a gene: 6. This CDR3 comprises 16 residues. CDR3 DNA sequence: TGCGCCAGCAGCCACGTACTAGCGGGAGGGCCGGATACGCAGTATTTT. Translated, it gives CASSHVLAGGPDTQYF.

The rearrangement joins TRBV6-6 to TRBJ2-3, with a possible D match to TRBD2 (6 bases). CDR1 is MNHNY, CDR2 SVGAGI, per germline (reference sequence). V dropped 8 bases and J dropped 2 bases, with 17 bases sitting between them. The CDR3 length is 15 residues. Written as DNA, the CDR3 is TGTGCCAGCTGGGTTCCGGGGACTTCCACAGATACGCAGTATTTT. It encodes CASWVPGTSTDTQYF.

The chain couples TRBV7-9 to TRBJ2-1, with 8 bases that match TRBD2. With V trimmed by 6 bases and J by 0 bases, 7 bases remained unmatched. Per germline, CDR1 SEHNR and CDR2 FQNEAQ (reference sequence). This CDR3 has 16 residues. For the CDR3, the DNA is TGTGCCAGCAGGGGACTAGTCCTCAGCTCCTACAATGAGCAGTTCTTC. Translation: CASRGLVLSSYNEQFF.

In nucleotides, the CDR3 is TGTGCTAGTGGTTTGGTTCTCCCTAGGGGTGCAGCTAATCAGCCCCAGCATTTT. Translation: CASGLVLPRGAANQPQHF. The V and J genes are TRBV12-5 and TRBJ1-5; possibly TRBD1 for D (5 bases). In germline, CDR1 is LGHNT, CDR2 FRNRAP. This CDR3 has 18 amino acids. The V and J ends lost 0 bases and 4 bases respectively, with 19 bases between them.

The chain joins TRBV15 to TRBJ2-5; D could derive from TRBD1 or TRBD2 (7 bases each). The CDR3 loop spans 14 amino acids. Germline V CDR1 and CDR2: LNHNV, YYDKDF (reference sequence). The germline V and J ends were trimmed by 4 bases and 4 bases, with 13 bases remaining between them. DNA for the CDR3: TGTGCCACCAGCACCACAGGGGAGGGAGAGACCCAGTACTTC. Protein: CATSTTGEGETQYF.

V usage is TRBV6-2 or TRBV6-3 and J usage is TRBJ1-5, with D possibly TRBD1 on 6 matching bases. Germline V lookup: CDR1 MNHEY, CDR2 SVGEGT. The V gene lost 3 bases and the J gene lost 5 bases, with 17 bases spanning the gap. The CDR3 length is 16 residues. CDR3 sequence: CASSYPRTVYDQPQHF. The CDR3 coding sequence is TGTGCCAGCAGTTATCCCCGGACAGTTTACGATCAGCCCCAGCATTTT.

The chain couples TRBV4-3 to TRBJ2-7, with D unresolved. V lost 3 bases, J lost 2 bases, and 11 bases lay in between. This CDR3 has 14 amino acids. Germline V gene data show CDR1 as LGHNA and CDR2 as YSLEER. Here the CDR3 DNA reads TGCGCCAGCAGCCAGGGTTACGGAGCCTACGAGCAGTACTTC. Translated: CASSQGYGAYEQYF.

The V and J genes are TRBV7-3 and TRBJ2-2; 8 bases map to TRBD1. V was pared by 4 bases and J by 1 base, with 8 bases of the junction left unmatched. The CDR3 covers 17 residues. Germline V gene data show CDR1 as SGHTA and CDR2 as FQGTGA. DNA of the CDR3: TGTGCCAGCAGCTCCTCCGGACAGGGTCTGAACACCGGGGAGCTGTTTTTT. Its translation: CASSSSGQGLNTGELFF.

The rearrangement joins TRBV9 to TRBJ2-4, with D possibly TRBD1 on 5 matching bases. Trimming removed 0 bases at V and 8 bases at J, with 12 bases between. The CDR3 runs to 14 residues. Germline V CDR1 and CDR2: SGDLS, YYNGEE. CDR3 in DNA: TGTGCCAGCAGCGTAGAGACAGACGTGGACATTCAGTACTTC. Protein: CASSVETDVDIQYF.

The genes are TRBV20-1 and TRBJ2-1; 9 bases agree with TRBD2. After removal of 4 bases from V and 14 bases from J, the junction contained 6 bases not matched to a gene. In germline, CDR1 is DFQATT, CDR2 SNEGSKA (reference sequence). CDR3 length: 11 residues. CDR3: CSAISGSLEFF. The CDR3 nucleotides read TGCAGTGCTATTAGCGGGAGTTTAGAGTTCTTC.

The J gene is TRBJ2-1, the V gene TRBV7-2; D not certain. V lost 3 bases to trimming and J lost 6 bases, with 15 bases between them. The CDR3 contains 15 residues. Germline V lookup: CDR1 SGHTA, CDR2 FQGNSA. Here the CDR3 reads CASSFLWTDLNEQFF. The CDR3 DNA reads as TGTGCCAGCAGCTTCCTGTGGACGGACCTCAATGAGCAGTTCTTC.

The rearrangement joins TRBV11-2 to TRBJ1-1; 8 nucleotides line up with TRBD1. The CDR3 is made up of 15 amino acids. J was trimmed by 9 bases and V by 0 bases; bases with no gene match: 9. Germline CDR1 is SGHAT and CDR2 is FQNNGV. CDR3 amino acids: CASSLEGQGFPQAFF. The CDR3 region has the DNA TGTGCCAGCAGCTTAGAAGGACAGGGATTTCCCCAAGCTTTCTTT.

The V call is TRBV30, the J call TRBJ2-7; 10 bases match TRBD1. The V segment lost 1 base and the J segment 4 bases; nucleotides outside the gene matches: 4. The CDR3 contains 14 residues. Germline V gene sequence: CDR1 GTSNPN, CDR2 SVGIG (reference sequence). The CDR3 DNA reads TGTGCCTGGAGTGCCGGGGACAGGGGTTACGAGCAGTACTTC. It is translated as CAWSAGDRGYEQYF.

V and J are TRBV9 and TRBJ2-1; unclear D gene. V was clipped by 4 bases and J by 2 bases, with 13 bases between them. The CDR3 extends over 15 amino acids. Germline values: CDR1 SGDLS, CDR2 YYNGEE. The CDR3 here is CASSPIRIPYNEQFF. The CDR3 region has the DNA TGTGCCAGCAGCCCCATCAGAATCCCCTACAATGAGCAGTTCTTC.